The next 27 T cell receptor beta chains were all read from a single sample in a study of PD-L1 blockade in urothelial cancer. Assay used: immunoSEQ multiplex PCR; TCRdb lists only in-frame clones, some missing. Of roughly 24,000 clones listed, 70% to 90% are singletons. Sequencing was performed on PBMCs, taken around atezolizumab (anti-PD-L1) treatment. The receptors were gathered from a man in his 60s with urothelial cancer.

The chain recombines TRBV5-4 with TRBJ1-1; D is unresolved. Trimming shortened V by 6 bases and J by 1 base, and 16 bases separated the two germline ends. From germline, CDR1 is SGHNT and CDR2 YYREEE (reference sequence). The CDR3 extends over 15 amino acids. The DNA of the CDR3 is TGTGCCAGCAAGCGGGATCTCCAAGAGAACACTGAAGCTTTCTTT. This translates into CASKRDLQENTEAFF.

The chain uses TRBV6-5 and TRBJ1-6, with D perhaps matching TRBD1 (6 bases). Trimming stripped 2 bases from V and 7 bases from J, with 12 bases between. Germline V CDR1 and CDR2: MNHEY, SVGAGI. The CDR3 contains 15 residues. The CDR3 reads CASSYRGAVNSPLHF. The CDR3 DNA sequence: TGTGCCAGCAGTTACCGGGGGGCAGTAAATTCACCCCTCCACTTT.

The chain uses TRBV7-9 and TRBJ2-1; TRBD1 aligns across 11 bases. The CDR3 loop spans 17 amino acids. The germline CDR1 and CDR2 sequences are SEHNR and FQNEAQ (reference sequence). V trimming: 1 base; J trimming: 4 bases; junction bases outside the gene matches: 6. CDR3 in DNA: TGTGCCAGCAGCTTAGAGTTGGGGACAGGGGGATACAATGAGCAGTTCTTC. This translates into CASSLELGTGGYNEQFF.

The rearrangement uses TRBV7-8 and TRBJ2-1, with D possibly TRBD1 on 5 matching bases. Germline lookup yields CDR1 SGHVS and CDR2 FQNEAQ. This CDR3 has 16 amino acids. The V and J ends lost 5 bases and 3 bases respectively, with 17 bases between them. As DNA, the CDR3 is TGTGCCAGCAGCCAAACGACAGACAAGCGCTACAATGAGCAGTTCTTC. Residues: CASSQTTDKRYNEQFF.

This clone has a handful of counts. V is TRBV5-4 and J is TRBJ1-1, with D tentatively TRBD1 (5 bases). V was pared by 3 bases and J by 1 base, with 13 bases between. The CDR3 totals 15 residues. The germline CDR1 and CDR2 sequences are SGHNT and YYREEE (reference sequence). CDR3 sequence (DNA): TGTGCCAGCAGCTCGAAGGTAGGGGAGAACACTGAAGCTTTCTTT. Residues: CASSSKVGENTEAFF.

This sequence joins TRBV5-4 and TRBJ2-5, with TRBD2 matching over 10 bases. Per germline, CDR1 SGHNT and CDR2 YYREEE (reference sequence). The CDR3 is made up of 16 amino acids. V lost 2 bases to trimming and J lost 1 base; unmatched junction nucleotides: 5. The CDR3 loop is CASSLASGGTQETQYF. For the CDR3, the DNA is TGTGCCAGCAGCTTAGCTAGCGGGGGAACCCAAGAGACCCAGTACTTC.

The V call is TRBV5-1, the J call TRBJ2-2, with D possibly TRBD1 on 6 matching bases. The V end was cut by 0 bases, the J end by 4 bases, with 13 bases between. CDR3 length equals 16 residues. CDR1 SGHRS and CDR2 YFSETQ come from the germline V gene. The CDR3 bases are TGCGCCAGCAGCTTGGGCAGGGGATGGGGCACCGGGGAGCTGTTTTTT. It translates to CASSLGRGWGTGELFF.

V is TRBV4-1 and J is TRBJ2-1, with 13 bases matching TRBD2. Germline-derived CDR1 and CDR2 are MGHRA and YSYEKL. The CDR3 spans 16 residues. Unmatched junction bases numbered 4, after V lost 2 bases and J lost 6 bases. The CDR3 loop reads CASSQSTSGRANEQFF. The CDR3 DNA follows: TGCGCCAGCAGCCAATCCACTAGCGGGAGGGCCAATGAGCAGTTCTTC.

This clone was counted between two and nine times. The chain employs TRBV18 and TRBJ2-5; 7 positions agree with TRBD2. The CDR3 totals 13 residues. Losses at the gene ends were 4 bases for V and 5 bases for J; bases not matched to a gene: 4. Per germline, CDR1 KGHSH and CDR2 LQKENI. The CDR3 reads CASSQTSRETQYF. The CDR3 DNA reads as TGTGCCAGCTCACAGACTAGCCGGGAGACCCAGTACTTC.

The chain carries TRBV10-3 and TRBJ2-1; 12 nucleotides align to TRBD2. The germline CDR1 and CDR2 sequences are ENHRY and SYGVKD. The CDR3 has 14 amino acids. Losses at the gene ends were 7 bases for V and 8 bases for J; bases not matched to a gene: 6. The CDR3 DNA sequence: TGTGCCATCAAGACTAGCGGGAGAGTCGATGAGCAGTTCTTC. Protein sequence: CAIKTSGRVDEQFF.

The chain has TRBV7-2 and TRBJ2-7; possibly TRBD2 for D (6 bases). This CDR3 region has 14 residues. Trimming took off 5 bases at V and 3 bases at J, with 14 bases between the two ends. CDR1 and CDR2 (germline): SGHTA, FQGNSA. This CDR3 is CASSATGSFYEQYF. CDR3 nucleotide sequence: TGTGCCAGCAGCGCTACCGGGAGCTTCTACGAGCAGTACTTC.

V and J are TRBV5-1 and TRBJ1-2; D is unresolved. Trimming removed 0 bases from V and 0 bases from J, with 9 bases in between. This CDR3 has 15 residues. Germline lookup yields CDR1 SGHRS and CDR2 YFSETQ. CDR3 in DNA: TGCGCCAGCAGCTTGGGTTCAGAAGCTAACTATGGCTACACCTTC. It translates to CASSLGSEANYGYTF. Full variable domain (remainder filled in from reference TRBV5-1 and TRBJ1-2): KAGVTQTPRYLIKTRGQQVTLSCSPISGHRSVSWYQQTPGQGLQFLFEYFSETQRNKGNFPGRFSGRQFSNSRSEMNVSTLELGDSALYLCASSLGSEANYGYTFGSGTRLTVV.

V gene TRBV6-5 combines with J gene TRBJ2-1; 8 bases are a match to TRBD1. Germline V gives CDR1 MNHEY, CDR2 SVGAGI. The CDR3 covers 15 residues. The junction had 9 bases not matched to a gene; V was cut back by 7 bases and J by 4 bases. The DNA for the CDR3 is TGTGCCAGCAACCCGACAGGGGCCTATTACAATGAGCAGTTCTTC. This gives the protein CASNPTGAYYNEQFF.

V usage is TRBV7-2 and J usage is TRBJ2-7, with D possibly matching TRBD2 (6 bases). From germline, CDR1 is SGHTA and CDR2 FQGNSA. V lost 2 bases and J lost 0, with 14 bases in between. The CDR3 has 16 residues. CDR3 region: CASSLNGGEHSYEQYF. CDR3 nucleotides: TGTGCCAGCAGCTTAAACGGCGGGGAACACTCCTACGAGCAGTACTTC.

The chain combines TRBV6-5 with TRBJ1-2; D perhaps matches TRBD1 (6 bases). Trimming cost V 2 bases and J 1 base, with 11 bases left between them. The CDR3 spans 15 residues. The germline V gene has CDR1 MNHEY and CDR2 SVGAGI. Here the CDR3 reads CASSYGQTHNYGYTF. For the CDR3, the DNA is TGTGCCAGCAGTTACGGACAGACCCATAACTATGGCTACACCTTC.

The chain has TRBV9 and TRBJ2-5; the match to TRBD1 covers 7 bases. The CDR3 loop spans 15 amino acids. Unmatched junction bases numbered 6, after V lost 4 bases and J lost 0 bases. The germline V gene has CDR1 SGDLS and CDR2 YYNGEE. The CDR3 sequence is CASSTGTVYQETQYF. The CDR3 region has the DNA TGTGCCAGCAGCACCGGGACAGTCTACCAAGAGACCCAGTACTTC.

This chain uses TRBV5-1 with TRBJ1-2; D perhaps matches TRBD1 (5 bases). Trimming removed 7 bases from V and 5 bases from J, with 12 bases in between. The CDR3 is made up of 12 amino acids. Germline V gene sequence: CDR1 SGHRS, CDR2 YFSETQ. CDR3 in DNA: TGCGCCAGCCGGGGGGGGGAATATGGCTACACCTTC. As protein: CASRGGEYGYTF.

This sequence joins TRBV2 and TRBJ2-7, with 13 nucleotides matching TRBD2. The V and J ends lost 8 bases and 0 bases, in that order; junction bases with no gene match: 10. In germline, CDR1 is SNHLY, CDR2 FYNNEI. This CDR3 is 17 amino acids long. The CDR3 bases are TGTGCCAGCGGCGGACTAGCGGGGGCCGACTCCTCCTACGAGCAGTACTTC. This translates into CASGGLAGADSSYEQYF. The full variable domain, rest sourced from reference TRBV2 and TRBJ2-7, is EPEVTQTPSHQVTQMGQEVILRCVPISNHLYFYWYRQILGQKVEFLVSFYNNEISEKSEIFDDQFSVERPDGSNFTLKIRSTKLEDSAMYFCASGGLAGADSSYEQYFGPGTRLTVT.

The V gene is TRBV4-1, the J gene TRBJ1-2, with TRBD1 matching 9 bases. There are 19 residues in the CDR3. V was clipped by 0 bases and J by 0 bases; unmatched bases: 11. Germline V gene sequence: CDR1 MGHRA, CDR2 YSYEKL. For the CDR3, the DNA is TGCGCCAGCAGCCAAGATTGGGGACAGGGATTTAACTCTAACTATGGCTACACCTTC. Protein product: CASSQDWGQGFNSNYGYTF.

The rearrangement joins TRBV4-2 to TRBJ2-5, with TRBD1 as a possible D gene (6 bases). The CDR3 covers 15 residues. Germline V gene lookup returns CDR1 LGHNA and CDR2 YNFKEQ. With 3 bases removed from V and 5 bases from J, the gap between germline ends came to 16 bases. The CDR3 region is CASSQLRGLGETQYF. The CDR3 nucleotides are TGTGCCAGCAGCCAGCTCAGGGGATTAGGCGAGACCCAGTACTTC.

The J gene is TRBJ2-7, the V gene TRBV11-2, with D perhaps matching TRBD2 (5 bases). CDR1 is SGHAT and CDR2 is FQNNGV in the germline V gene. The V and J ends lost 5 bases and 2 bases respectively, with 16 bases between them. The CDR3 extends over 15 amino acids. DNA for the CDR3: TGTGCCAGCAGCCTCCCCTCGGGGATGGCCTACGAGCAGTACTTC. Translating gives CASSLPSGMAYEQYF.

The chain uses TRBV19 and TRBJ1-3; D is uncertain. Between the trimmed V and J ends, which lost 2 bases and 0 bases, there was a span of 17 bases. This CDR3 is 18 amino acids long. Germline V lookup: CDR1 LNHDA, CDR2 SQIVND (reference sequence). The CDR3 nucleotides read TGTGCCAGTAGTATACCGCCCTTTTCTGGAGGCTCTGGAAACACCATATATTTT. Translation gives CASSIPPFSGGSGNTIYF.

The chain carries TRBV5-6 and TRBJ2-2; D remains ambiguous. Trimming took 0 bases from V and 0 from J, leaving 12 bases between them. This CDR3 contains 17 residues. The germline V gene encodes CDR1 SGHDT and CDR2 YYEEEE. In DNA form, the CDR3 reads TGTGCCAGCAGCTTGGATCCTTCCCCTACGAACACCGGGGAGCTGTTTTTT. This gives the protein CASSLDPSPTNTGELFF.

This rearrangement joins TRBV18 to TRBJ1-1, with no clear D. The germline V gene has CDR1 KGHSH and CDR2 LQKENI. The V and J ends lost 2 bases and 0 bases respectively, with 4 bases between them. The CDR3 runs 13 residues. The CDR3, as DNA: TGTGCCAGCTCACCAAGAGTGAACACTGAAGCTTTCTTT. Translated: CASSPRVNTEAFF.

The rearrangement uses TRBV14 and TRBJ1-3, with D uncertain. Trimming removed 0 bases from V and 4 bases from J, with 10 bases in between. Per the germline V gene, CDR1 is SGHDN and CDR2 is FVKESK. The CDR3 totals 15 residues. CDR3 coding DNA: TGTGCCAGCAGCCAAGATAGCGCAGGAGGAAACACCATATATTTT. Protein: CASSQDSAGGNTIYF.

The V call is TRBV6-1, the J call TRBJ1-3, with D possibly being TRBD1 (5 bases). The CDR3 contains 12 residues. The V and J ends lost 6 bases and 9 bases respectively, with 12 bases between them. Germline V gene data show CDR1 as MNHNS and CDR2 as SASEGT. DNA of the CDR3: TGTGCCAGCAGGGCAGACAGTGGCACCATATATTTT. This translates into CASRADSGTIYF.

The CDR3 region is CASSNEGGTEFLPDTQYF. CDR3 coding DNA: TGTGCCAGCAGCAATGAAGGGGGCACCGAATTTCTCCCAGATACGCAGTATTTT. The V gene is TRBV21-1, the J gene TRBJ2-3; TRBD1, the D gene given by the table, was not confirmed from the DNA. TRBV21-1 is reported as a pseudogene. The CDR3 contains 18 residues.